The entry that follows covers one TCR beta chain sequence. The target antigen is unknown. These data belong to a study of T cell repertoires in cytomegalovirus infection. Study-wide background: Indications of both CMV infection and matching HLA type were provided by public TCR beta signatures. Study-wide points: HLA-C-restricted CMV-specific TCR beta clonotypes prevailed in the ex vivo response. People with CMV and the relevant HLA were identified by cumulative public TCR beta family frequency.

This CDR3 is built from 15 residues. Germline V gene lookup returns CDR1 MDHEN and CDR2 SYDVKM. V trimming: 5 bases; J trimming: 3 bases; junction bases outside the gene matches: 8. TCRdb independently ran MiXCR on the reads; one entry per CDR3 protein. The sample has 200,000 to 250,000 distinct CDR3 sequences, roughly 23% seen once. This receptor was identified in a human donor in good health (CMV status not recorded). Some clones in this sample may be carry-over from other donors' samples. Sequences were obtained from CD8+ T cells from PBMCs. The chain is built from TRBV28 and TRBJ2-7, with 9 bases identical to TRBD2. The CDR3, as DNA: TGTGCCAGCAGTGCCATGGCGGGGGGGCGCTACGAGCAGTACTTC. As protein: CASSAMAGGRYEQYF.